This TCR beta chain originates from a study of radiation and T cells in renal cell carcinoma. Some clones are missing from TCRdb's copy, which holds only in-frame ones; the method was immunoSEQ multiplex PCR. The sample carries about 91,000 clones, approximately 80% recorded once. Worth noting for this clone: Its antigen remains unidentified.

Study results and limitations: From baseline, blood top tumor clonotypes peaked at 2 weeks post-radiation. Pretreatment tumor biopsies were lacking, so baseline clonotypes are unknown.

Indicated time point: baseline pretreatment blood. Treatment of the sample: 15 Gy SBRT to primary tumor, nephrectomy 4 weeks later. This CDR3 is 14 amino acids long. The germline V gene encodes CDR1 KGHSH and CDR2 LQKENI. Trimming shortened V by 3 bases and J by 5 bases, and 13 bases separated the two germline ends. This sample comprised blood, obtained from a patient whose treatment included radiotherapy and nephrectomy. The chain has TRBV18 and TRBJ1-1; D might be TRBD1 (5 bases). This clonotype originated in a man in his sixties with renal cell carcinoma. The CDR3 DNA reads TGTGCCAGCTCACCCATAGTAGGGGTGACTGAAGCTTTCTTT. Amino acids: CASSPIVGVTEAFF.